The 26 T cell receptor beta chains reported below all come from one sample, sequenced in a study of spatial heterogeneity in lung cancer. These receptors' targets are unknown. Study results and caveats: The study found that expanded intratumoral alpha and beta TCR counts tracked tumor mutation counts.

Time point reported: sample taken at primary tumor resection. TCRdb re-called the 5' RACE reads with MiXCR, one entry per CDR3 protein. The repertoire holds around 15,000 distinct CDR3 sequences, with approximately 7% as singletons. The sequencing here drew on lung tumor tissue, taken at surgery. The receptors derive from a female donor with early-stage non-small cell lung cancer.

This clonotype was seen many times. For a library built for alpha chains, this beta chain is a stray read; little rests on its size. The CDR3 nucleotides are TGCGCCAGCAGCCCGGGGGTACGCACAGATACGCAGTATTTT. Translated, it gives CASSPGVRTDTQYF. The chain recombines TRBV5-1 with TRBJ2-3; possibly TRBD2 for D (6 bases). V was clipped by 4 bases and J by 1 base, with 10 bases between them. The CDR3 covers 14 residues. Per germline, CDR1 SGHRS and CDR2 YFSETQ.

Ten or more counts support this clonotype. The library was built for alpha chains, so this beta chain is an off-target read and its size means little. The chain combines TRBV6-1 with TRBJ2-1; the match to TRBD1 covers 9 bases. Trimming took 2 bases from V and 11 from J; bases not matched to a gene: 7. The CDR3 has 14 amino acids. Germline-derived CDR1 and CDR2 are MNHNS and SASEGT. The CDR3 DNA sequence: TGTGCCAGCAGTGAACGGACAGGGGACGGGAAGCAGTTCTTC. It encodes CASSERTGDGKQFF.

Points on this clonotype: This beta chain is a stray read from a library made for alpha chains; its abundance is not meaningful. V gene TRBV2 combines with J gene TRBJ2-2; D is unclear. V lost 5 bases, J lost 3 bases, and 16 bases lay in between. Per germline, CDR1 SNHLY and CDR2 FYNNEI. The CDR3 contains 16 residues. The DNA of the CDR3 is TGTGCCAGCAGTCTGTATGGATCCCGGGACACCGGGGAGCTGTTTTTT. Residues: CASSLYGSRDTGELFF.

A few counts support this clonotype. The library was prepared for alpha chains; this beta chain is a stray read, so its frequency means little. The genes are TRBV29-1 and TRBJ1-1, with D possibly matching TRBD1 (6 bases). V lost 6 bases to trimming and J lost 4 bases, with 15 bases between them. CDR1 is SQVTM and CDR2 is ANQGSEA in the germline V gene. This CDR3 spans 13 amino acids. CDR3 amino acids: CSVQKQGPTEAFF. The CDR3 DNA reads as TGCAGCGTCCAAAAACAGGGACCCACTGAAGCTTTCTTT.

This clonotype was recorded at least ten times. Little can be read into the size of this beta chain, an off-target read in a library designed for alpha chains. This chain links TRBV20-1 with TRBJ2-6, with 7 bases aligning to TRBD2. CDR3 length: 17 residues. Unmatched junction bases numbered 9, after V lost 4 bases and J lost 0 bases. Germline CDR1 is DFQATT and CDR2 is SNEGSKA (reference sequence). The CDR3 DNA reads TGCAGTGCTACTACTACTAGCGCAAGCTCTGGGGCCAACGTCCTGACTTTC. Its translation: CSATTTSASSGANVLTF.

This clonotype occurred many times. This beta chain slipped into a library made for alpha chains as a stray read, so its size is not meaningful. This chain connects TRBV12-3 or TRBV12-4 to TRBJ1-2; D remains ambiguous. The CDR3 is 12 residues long. V gave up 2 bases and J gave up 3 bases, with 4 bases separating them. This chain's CDR3 is CASSLRDYGYTF. CDR3 nucleotide sequence: TGTGCCAGCAGTTTAAGGGACTATGGCTACACCTTC.

This clonotype was detected only a few times. This beta chain lies outside the target of a library built for alpha chains; its clone size means little. The V and J genes are TRBV20-1 and TRBJ2-1; 11 bases are shared with TRBD2. The CDR3 runs to 14 residues. CDR1 DFQATT and CDR2 SNEGSKA come from the germline V gene (reference sequence). Trimming cost V 6 bases and J 6 bases; bases outside gene matches: 7. CDR3 nucleotides: TGCAGTGCCCTAGCGGGGGGCCCCCCCAATGAGCAGTTCTTC. Protein product: CSALAGGPPNEQFF.

This clonotype was recorded at least ten times. This beta chain represents an off-target read in a library built for alpha chains; its size is of limited meaning. The J gene is TRBJ1-3, the V gene TRBV20-1, with 9 bases matching TRBD1. Germline V gene sequence: CDR1 DFQATT, CDR2 SNEGSKA (reference sequence). After removal of 2 bases from V and 1 base from J, the junction contained 6 bases not matched to a gene. CDR3 size: 16 residues. The CDR3 reads CSARLDRGKSGNTIYF. Written as DNA, the CDR3 is TGCAGTGCTAGATTGGACAGGGGAAAATCTGGAAACACCATATATTTT.

This clonotype is medium-sized. This beta chain is an off-target read within a library intended for alpha chains, so its frequency means little. This chain uses TRBV7-9 with TRBJ2-6; D call uncertain. The germline CDR1 and CDR2 sequences are SEHNR and FQNEAQ (reference sequence). CDR3 length equals 12 residues. V shed 5 bases and J shed 3 bases, with 2 bases lying between them. The CDR3 region is CASSDGANVLTF. The CDR3, as DNA: TGTGCCAGCAGCGATGGGGCCAACGTCCTGACTTTC.

This clonotype was observed many times. Since the library was made to target alpha chains, this beta chain is a stray read and its abundance is not meaningful. The chain is built from TRBV6-5 and TRBJ1-1; TRBD1 is a possible D gene (5 bases). Trimming pared 8 bases from V and 3 bases from J, leaving 13 bases between. The length of the CDR3 is 13 residues. The germline V gene encodes CDR1 MNHEY and CDR2 SVGAGI. Here the CDR3 reads CASGGTVDTEAFF. DNA of the CDR3: TGTGCCAGCGGAGGGACGGTGGACACTGAAGCTTTCTTT.

This clonotype was detected many times. A library prepared for alpha chains yielded this beta chain as an off-target read; its size is of little meaning. CDR3 coding DNA: TGTGCCTGGAGTGTACAATCCCCCTTCCGCGGGGCCGTGCGTGAAGCTTTCTTT. Translating gives CAWSVQSPFRGAVREAFF. The chain is built from TRBV30 and TRBJ1-1; maybe TRBD1 (5 bases). Germline CDR1 reads GTSNPN; CDR2 reads SVGIG (reference sequence). Trimming took 0 bases from V and 7 from J, leaving 27 bases between them. The CDR3 runs to 18 residues.

This clonotype was found a few times. This beta chain turned up in a library designed for alpha chains; as an off-target read, its abundance says little. The genes are TRBV28 and TRBJ1-5; no clear D gene. V was clipped by 4 bases and J by 0 bases, with 7 bases between them. The CDR3 spans 14 residues. From germline, CDR1 is MDHEN and CDR2 SYDVKM. The chain's CDR3 is CASSSSYSNQPQHF. The CDR3 coding sequence is TGTGCCAGCAGTTCATCTTATAGCAATCAGCCCCAGCATTTT.

Comment on this clonotype: This beta chain is a stray sequence in a library constructed for alpha chains; its clone size is not meaningful. The chain recombines TRBV30 with TRBJ2-5; TRBD1 is a possible D gene (6 bases). CDR1 is GTSNPN, CDR2 SVGIG, per germline (reference sequence). The CDR3 runs 15 residues. With 2 bases removed from V and 1 base from J, the gap between germline ends came to 14 bases. CDR3 nucleotide sequence: TGTGCCTGGAGTCGGGGTACAGGGTCCCAAGAGACCCAGTACTTC. Its protein is CAWSRGTGSQETQYF.

This clonotype has a count of ten or more. The size of this beta chain means little, since it is a stray read in a library made for alpha chains. The rearrangement links TRBV12-3 or TRBV12-4 to TRBJ2-7, with a weak D call TRBD1 (5 bases). V lost 5 bases and J 5 bases, leaving 16 bases between the germline ends. The CDR3 spans 14 residues. CDR3 sequence reads: CASSPTADSHEQYF. CDR3 bases: TGTGCCAGCAGTCCAACCGCAGACAGCCACGAGCAGTACTTC.

This clonotype was seen repeatedly, ten times or more. This beta chain turned up in a library designed for alpha chains; as an off-target read, its abundance says little. CDR3 loop: CASSLTASYEQYF. The CDR3 coding sequence is TGCGCCAGCAGCTTGACAGCCTCCTACGAGCAGTACTTC. This sequence joins TRBV5-1 and TRBJ2-7, with D uncertain. V was shortened by 1 base and J by 0 bases, with 5 bases between the two germline ends. In germline, CDR1 is SGHRS, CDR2 YFSETQ. There are 13 residues in the CDR3.

The table lists this clonotype with many counts. This beta chain appears as a stray read in a library generated for alpha chains; its size is not informative. V and J are TRBV5-4 and TRBJ1-2; 12 nucleotides agree with TRBD1. This CDR3 spans 14 amino acids. Germline loops: CDR1 SGHNT, CDR2 YYREEE (reference sequence). The trim removed 3 bases at V and 6 bases at J, leaving 3 bases unmatched. Here the CDR3 DNA reads TGTGCCAGCAGCTCCGGGACAGGGGGCGATGGCTACACCTTC. Amino acid sequence: CASSSGTGGDGYTF.

The table lists this clonotype with many counts. For a library built for alpha chains, this beta chain is a stray read; little rests on its size. The chain links TRBV6-1 to TRBJ2-3; 7 bases are a match to TRBD2. This CDR3 is built from 15 residues. V lost 3 bases to trimming and J lost 0 bases; unmatched junction nucleotides: 3. Germline loops: CDR1 MNHNS, CDR2 SASEGT. The CDR3 loop reads CASSDWGGSTDTQYF. The CDR3, as DNA: TGTGCCAGCAGTGATTGGGGAGGGAGCACAGATACGCAGTATTTT.

This clonotype was counted ten times or more. As an off-target read in a library built for alpha chains, this beta chain has a frequency of little significance. This rearrangement joins TRBV5-8 to TRBJ2-2; D may be TRBD1 or TRBD2 (5 bases each). The ends were cut back, 2 bases at V and 4 bases at J, with 9 bases in the middle. The germline V gene encodes CDR1 SGHTS and CDR2 YDEGEE. The CDR3 contains 14 residues. CDR3 protein: CASSFWGSTGELFF. CDR3 bases: TGTGCCAGCAGCTTTTGGGGGAGCACCGGGGAGCTGTTTTTT.

This clonotype was found once. This beta chain came through as a stray read in a library set up for alpha chains, and its size says little. This chain connects TRBV6-5 to TRBJ1-5; D is perhaps TRBD1 (5 bases). V lost 5 bases and J 0 bases, leaving 11 bases between the germline ends. The CDR3 runs to 15 residues. CDR1 and CDR2 from the germline V gene are MNHEY and SVGAGI. CDR3 region: CASSDGGISNQPQHF. The CDR3, as DNA: TGTGCCAGCAGTGACGGGGGGATTAGCAATCAGCCCCAGCATTTT.

This clonotype was counted a single time. This clone may be a read error of a much larger clone one base away. This beta chain is a stray sequence in a library constructed for alpha chains; its clone size is not meaningful. V and J are TRBV4-3 and TRBJ2-1, with 9 bases matching TRBD2. Germline assignment: CDR1 LGHNA and CDR2 YSLEER. The CDR3 sequence is 17 residues long. CDR3 residues: CASSRSQRGALYNKQFF. In nucleotides, the CDR3 is TGCGCCAGCAGCCGGAGCCAGCGGGGGGCCCTCTACAATAAGCAGTTCTTC.

This clonotype was seen repeatedly, ten times or more. Since it is a stray read in a library aimed at alpha chains, this beta chain has a size that is not meaningful. The V gene is TRBV6-5, the J gene TRBJ2-1; TRBD1 matches 7 bases. Germline V lookup: CDR1 MNHEY, CDR2 SVGAGI. The CDR3 is 15 residues long. The V segment lost 6 bases and the J segment 2 bases; nucleotides outside the gene matches: 7. CDR3 bases: TGTGCCAGCAGCCCAAGGACAGGTGCCTACAATGAGCAGTTCTTC. It encodes CASSPRTGAYNEQFF.

This clonotype was detected only a few times. Since the library was made to target alpha chains, this beta chain is a stray read and its abundance is not meaningful. The V and J genes are TRBV27 and TRBJ1-4, with a weak D call TRBD1 (5 bases). Per germline, CDR1 MNHEY and CDR2 SMNVEV (reference sequence). The germline V and J ends were trimmed by 8 bases and 8 bases, with 18 bases remaining between them. The CDR3 is made up of 14 amino acids. The CDR3 DNA reads TGTGCCAGCGGTAATAGGCAGGGCAAAGAAAAACTGTTTTTT. It codes for CASGNRQGKEKLFF.

As concerns this clonotype: This beta chain is an unintended read in a library built for alpha chains; its size means little. V and J are TRBV7-2 and TRBJ2-3; D may be TRBD1 (7 bases). Looked up from germline, CDR1 is SGHTA and CDR2 is FQGNSA. V lost 0 bases and J 5 bases, leaving 15 bases between the germline ends. This CDR3 comprises 16 residues. Written as DNA, the CDR3 is TGTGCCAGCAGCTTAGCTGGTGCAGGGGGAGGAGATACGCAGTATTTT. Protein product: CASSLAGAGGGDTQYF.

This clonotype was counted ten times or more. This beta chain is off target for a library built for alpha chains, so its abundance means little. The V gene is TRBV9, the J gene TRBJ2-1; 10 bases fit TRBD2. V lost 0 bases and J lost 4; bases outside the gene matches: 7. CDR3 length: 17 amino acids. The germline V gene encodes CDR1 SGDLS and CDR2 YYNGEE. CDR3 protein: CASSVGAGGSLYNEQFF. CDR3 DNA sequence: TGTGCCAGCAGCGTAGGAGCGGGGGGGTCTTTATACAATGAGCAGTTCTTC.

This clonotype occurred a few times. Little can be read into the size of this beta chain, an off-target read in a library designed for alpha chains. V gene TRBV20-1 combines with J gene TRBJ2-2, with TRBD2 matching 14 bases. The V segment lost 3 bases and the J segment 4 bases; nucleotides outside the gene matches: 7. Germline loops: CDR1 DFQATT, CDR2 SNEGSKA (reference sequence). The CDR3 spans 17 residues. The chain's CDR3 is CSASRLAGGRGTGELFF. The CDR3 DNA follows: TGCAGTGCTAGCCGACTAGCGGGGGGGCGAGGCACCGGGGAGCTGTTTTTT.

This clonotype is medium-sized (0.01 to 0.1%). For a library built for alpha chains, this beta chain is a stray read; little rests on its size. The rearrangement uses TRBV7-6 and TRBJ1-5, with 7 bases aligning to TRBD1. Germline V gene data show CDR1 as SGHVS and CDR2 as FNYEAQ. J gave up 5 bases and V 5 bases, and 9 bases lay outside the gene matches. CDR3 length equals 15 residues. CDR3 sequence: CASSPRQGGYQPQHF. The CDR3 DNA is TGTGCCAGCAGCCCCCGACAGGGTGGCTATCAGCCCCAGCATTTT. The full variable domain, with the rest looked up from reference TRBV7-6 and TRBJ1-5, is GAGVSQSPRYKVTKRGQDVALRCDPISGHVSLYWYRQALGQGPEFLTYFNYEAQQDKSGLPNDRFSAERPEGSISTLTIQRTEQRDSAMYRCASSPRQGGYQPQHFGDGTRLSIL.